This record covers a single T cell receptor (beta chain). This sample stems from a study of blood T cells in healthy people across ages. A second roughly 6 to 11 cycle PCR used barcoded and J-beta primers. TCRdb reanalysed the 5' RACE reads using MiXCR and keeps one entry per CDR3 protein. The data contain some 1,000,000 distinct CDR3 sequences, roughly 24% of them singletons. V lost 6 bases and J lost 8, with 19 bases in between. Germline V lookup: CDR1 DFQATT, CDR2 SNEGSKA (reference sequence). This CDR3 has 14 residues. The sample was also linked to a second study, of T cells of mothers and their children. This second study says: During the second PCR, the M1S primer introduced sample barcodes along with 2-4 random nucleotides.

Specimen: blood. The chain recombines TRBV20-1 with TRBJ2-2; tentatively, D is TRBD1 (6 bases). This clonotype was sampled from a girl aged 2-10 years in good health. The CDR3 region has the DNA TGCAGTGCCGGGGCCTCGACCGACAGGGGGGAGCTGTTTTTT. This sequence encodes CSAGASTDRGELFF.